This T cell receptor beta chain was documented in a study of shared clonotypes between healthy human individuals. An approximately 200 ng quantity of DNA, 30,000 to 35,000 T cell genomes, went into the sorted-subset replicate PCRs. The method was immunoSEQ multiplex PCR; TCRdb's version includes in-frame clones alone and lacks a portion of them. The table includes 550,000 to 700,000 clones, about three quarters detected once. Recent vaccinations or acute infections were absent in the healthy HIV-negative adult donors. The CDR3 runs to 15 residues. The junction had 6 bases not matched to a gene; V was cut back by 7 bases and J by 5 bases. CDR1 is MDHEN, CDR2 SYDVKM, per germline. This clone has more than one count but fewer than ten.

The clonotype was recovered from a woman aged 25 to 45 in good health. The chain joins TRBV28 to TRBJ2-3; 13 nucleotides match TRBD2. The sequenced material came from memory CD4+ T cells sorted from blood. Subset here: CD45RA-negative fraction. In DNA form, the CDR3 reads TGTGCCAGCAAGAGGACTAGCGGGAGAGGAGATACGCAGTATTTT. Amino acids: CASKRTSGRGDTQYF.